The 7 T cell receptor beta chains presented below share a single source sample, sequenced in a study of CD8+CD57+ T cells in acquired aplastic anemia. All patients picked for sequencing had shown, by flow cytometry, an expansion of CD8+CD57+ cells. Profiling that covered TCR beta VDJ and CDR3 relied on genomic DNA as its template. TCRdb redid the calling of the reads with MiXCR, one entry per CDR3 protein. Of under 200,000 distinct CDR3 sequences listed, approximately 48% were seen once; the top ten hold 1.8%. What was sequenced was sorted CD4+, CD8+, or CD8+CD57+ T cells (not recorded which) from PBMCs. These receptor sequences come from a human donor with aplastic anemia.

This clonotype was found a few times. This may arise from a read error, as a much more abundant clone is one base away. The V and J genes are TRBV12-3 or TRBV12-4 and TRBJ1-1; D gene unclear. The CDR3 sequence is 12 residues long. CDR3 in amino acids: CTSSFEATEAFF. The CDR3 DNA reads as TGTACCAGCAGTTTCGAGGCCACTGAAGCTTTCTTT.

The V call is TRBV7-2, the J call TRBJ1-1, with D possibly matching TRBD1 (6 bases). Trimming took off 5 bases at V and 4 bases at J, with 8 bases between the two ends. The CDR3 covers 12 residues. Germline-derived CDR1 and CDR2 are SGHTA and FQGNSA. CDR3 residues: CASSPGATEAFF. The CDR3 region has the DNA TGTGCCAGCAGCCCAGGGGCCACTGAAGCTTTCTTT.

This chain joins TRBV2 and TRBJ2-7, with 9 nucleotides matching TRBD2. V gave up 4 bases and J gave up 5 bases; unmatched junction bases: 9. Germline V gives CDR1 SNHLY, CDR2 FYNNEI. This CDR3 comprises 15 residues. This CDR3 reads CASSVSAGGSNEQYF. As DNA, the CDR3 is TGTGCCAGCAGTGTATCAGCGGGAGGTAGTAACGAGCAGTACTTC.

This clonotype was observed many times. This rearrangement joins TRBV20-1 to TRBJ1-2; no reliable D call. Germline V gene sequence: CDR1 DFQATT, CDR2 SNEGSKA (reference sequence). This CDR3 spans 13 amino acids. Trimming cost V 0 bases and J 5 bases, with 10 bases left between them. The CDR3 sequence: CSARDLLKYGYTF. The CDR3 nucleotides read TGCAGTGCTAGAGATCTCCTTAAGTATGGCTACACCTTC.

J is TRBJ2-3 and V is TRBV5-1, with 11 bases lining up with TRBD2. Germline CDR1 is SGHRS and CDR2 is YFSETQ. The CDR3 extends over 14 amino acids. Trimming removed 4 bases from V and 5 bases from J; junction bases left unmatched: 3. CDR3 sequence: CASSQGTSGDTQYF. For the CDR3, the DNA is TGCGCCAGCAGCCAAGGGACTAGCGGAGATACGCAGTATTTT.

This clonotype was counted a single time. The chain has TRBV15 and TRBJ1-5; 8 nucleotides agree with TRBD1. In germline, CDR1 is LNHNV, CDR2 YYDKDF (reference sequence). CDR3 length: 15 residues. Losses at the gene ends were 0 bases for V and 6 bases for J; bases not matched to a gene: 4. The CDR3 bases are TGTGCCACCAGCAGAGATCAGGGGGCGGGTCAGCCCCAGCATTTT. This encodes CATSRDQGAGQPQHF.

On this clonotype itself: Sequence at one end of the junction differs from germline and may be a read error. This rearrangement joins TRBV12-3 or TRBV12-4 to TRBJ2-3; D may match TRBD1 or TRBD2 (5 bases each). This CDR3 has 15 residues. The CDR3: CASSLGERSTDTQYF. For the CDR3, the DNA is TGTGCCAGCAGCTTAGGGGAGCGGTCGACAGATACGCAGTATTTT.